What follows are 29 T cell receptor beta chains derived from one specimen sequenced in a study of neurological immune-mediated disorders. TCRdb reprocessed the 5' RACE reads via MiXCR and lists one record per CDR3 protein. The data show 100,000 to 150,000 distinct CDR3 sequences, roughly 3.4% seen once. Specimen: PBMCs. The source of these receptors is a woman aged 25 to 45 with multiple sclerosis.

There are many counts of this clonotype. The V gene is TRBV12-3 or TRBV12-4, the J gene TRBJ2-1; 9 bases fit TRBD2. This CDR3 spans 19 amino acids. The junction had 14 bases not matched to a gene; V was cut back by 4 bases and J by 1 base. In nucleotides, the CDR3 is TGTGCCAGCAGTTCCCTGACTAGCGGTAGTCGAGGATCCTACAATGAGCAGTTCTTC. It codes for CASSSLTSGSRGSYNEQFF.

This clonotype was seen at least ten times. One end of the junction varies from germline; a read error may be responsible. The chain joins TRBV30 to TRBJ2-1; D may be TRBD2 (6 bases). CDR3 length: 11 amino acids. Germline V gene data show CDR1 as GTSNPN and CDR2 as SVGIG (reference sequence). CDR3 in DNA: TGTGCCTGGAGATACGGGACCGGGGGAATCTTC. Protein product: CAWRYGTGGIF.

This clonotype has a count of ten or more. The rearrangement joins TRBV20-1 to TRBJ2-7, with TRBD2 matching 12 bases. Germline CDR1 reads DFQATT; CDR2 reads SNEGSKA (reference sequence). This CDR3 is 15 amino acids long. The V gene end was trimmed by 5 bases and the J gene end by 7 bases; junction bases not matched to a gene: 12. The CDR3 bases are TGCAGTGCTCAGTCGACTAGCGGGAGTTTGTATGAGCAGTACTTC. Amino acids: CSAQSTSGSLYEQYF.

V usage is TRBV7-2 and J usage is TRBJ2-2; no clear D. Germline CDR1 SGHTA, CDR2 FQGNSA. The CDR3 contains 14 residues. V lost 0 bases and J 8 bases, leaving 10 bases between the germline ends. The CDR3 reads CASSLAHLTGELFF. In DNA form, the CDR3 reads TGTGCCAGCAGCTTAGCCCACCTGACAGGGGAGCTGTTTTTT.

Ten or more counts support this clonotype. CDR3 sequence reads: CSGRPGQGPLPETQYF. The DNA for the CDR3 is TGCAGCGGTCGCCCGGGACAGGGACCCCTTCCGGAGACCCAGTACTTC. The chain couples TRBV29-1 to TRBJ2-5; 9 bases agree with TRBD1. The length of the CDR3 is 16 residues. J was trimmed by 5 bases and V by 7 bases; bases with no gene match: 17. Germline assignment: CDR1 SQVTM and CDR2 ANQGSEA.

This clonotype was observed many times. The chain links TRBV5-1 to TRBJ2-7; D gene ambiguous. There are 17 residues in the CDR3. The V end lost 0 bases, the J end lost 1 base, and 17 bases lay between the germline ends. Germline V gene sequence: CDR1 SGHRS, CDR2 YFSETQ. The CDR3 region is CASSLVAGHPDSYEQYF. The CDR3 DNA reads as TGCGCCAGCAGCTTGGTAGCAGGCCACCCAGATTCCTACGAGCAGTACTTC.

V usage is TRBV29-1 and J usage is TRBJ1-2; D call uncertain. In germline, CDR1 is SQVTM, CDR2 ANQGSEA. The length of the CDR3 is 14 residues. Between the trimmed V and J ends, which lost 5 bases and 0 bases, there was a span of 13 bases. The CDR3 is CSVWAQSPNYGYTF. The DNA of the CDR3 is TGCAGCGTTTGGGCGCAGTCACCTAACTATGGCTACACCTTC.

Many counts were recorded for this clonotype. The chain joins TRBV10-3 to TRBJ2-1, with TRBD2 matching over 8 bases. This CDR3 region has 12 residues. CDR1 is ENHRY, CDR2 SYGVKD, per germline. V lost 10 bases, J lost 8 bases, and 7 bases stayed unmatched. CDR3 amino acids: CATFSGVDEQFF. The DNA of the CDR3 is TGTGCCACCTTTAGCGGGGTCGATGAGCAGTTCTTC.

The table lists this clonotype with many counts. The chain links TRBV6-6 to TRBJ2-7; no clear D gene. V was pared by 2 bases and J by 5 bases, with 16 bases between. The CDR3 covers 15 residues. The germline V gene has CDR1 MNHNY and CDR2 SVGAGI (reference sequence). Here the CDR3 DNA reads TGTGCCAGCAGTTACCGACCCGGCCAACGGGACGAGCAGTACTTC. Translated, it gives CASSYRPGQRDEQYF.

This clonotype was observed at least ten times. V gene TRBV7-2 combines with J gene TRBJ2-1; D not resolved. CDR1 and CDR2 (germline): SGHTA, FQGNSA. The CDR3 is made up of 14 amino acids. V dropped 5 bases and J dropped 6 bases, with 14 bases sitting between them. The CDR3 region is CASSQAWVTNEQFF. The CDR3 DNA reads as TGTGCCAGCAGCCAGGCCTGGGTGACCAATGAGCAGTTCTTC.

This clonotype was observed many times. The chain couples TRBV12-3 or TRBV12-4 to TRBJ2-5; 8 bases fit TRBD2. The CDR3 runs 14 residues. The V gene end was trimmed by 3 bases and the J gene end by 4 bases; junction bases not matched to a gene: 4. In DNA form, the CDR3 reads TGTGCCAGCAGTTTTCGGGGGGGCGTAGAGACCCAGTACTTC. This sequence encodes CASSFRGGVETQYF.

This clonotype was seen at least ten times. This sequence joins TRBV7-9 and TRBJ2-1, with TRBD1 matching over 7 bases. Germline CDR1 SEHNR, CDR2 FQNEAQ (reference sequence). The CDR3 totals 15 residues. With V trimmed by 5 bases and J by 2 bases, 6 bases remained unmatched. As DNA, the CDR3 is TGTGCCAGCAGCCCTCGACAGGGAACCTACAATGAGCAGTTCTTC. Translation gives CASSPRQGTYNEQFF.

This clonotype was seen at least ten times. The gene calls are TRBV11-2 and TRBJ2-6; D is uncertain. V was pared by 5 bases and J by 1 base, with 15 bases between. There are 17 residues in the CDR3. Germline CDR1 SGHAT, CDR2 FQNNGV. The CDR3 nucleotides are TGTGCCAGCAGCCGGTTGTCTTGGGGATCTGGGGCCAACGTCCTGACTTTC. Translated, it gives CASSRLSWGSGANVLTF.

This clonotype was found many times. The V call is TRBV25-1, the J call TRBJ2-7; the D gene could be TRBD1 or TRBD2 (5 bases each). V was trimmed by 4 bases and J by 9 bases, leaving 10 bases between them. The CDR3 runs to 11 residues. The germline V gene has CDR1 MGHDK and CDR2 SYGVNS. The CDR3 nucleotides read TGTGCCAGCAGTGGGGGGACCGGGCAGTACTTC. Translation gives CASSGGTGQYF.

This clonotype was detected many times. For the CDR3, the DNA is TGCAGCGTTGTAACAGGGCTTAATGAAAAACTGTTTTTT. Protein sequence: CSVVTGLNEKLFF. V and J are TRBV29-1 and TRBJ1-4, with D possibly being TRBD1 (6 bases). Trimming pared 4 bases from V and 4 bases from J, leaving 10 bases between. The germline V gene has CDR1 SQVTM and CDR2 ANQGSEA. The CDR3 totals 13 residues.

This clonotype appeared many times. The CDR3 loop is CASSAKGRDGEQYF. Here the CDR3 DNA reads TGTGCCAGCAGCGCCAAGGGGAGGGACGGCGAGCAGTACTTC. The chain couples TRBV9 to TRBJ2-7, with 7 positions matching TRBD2. The trim removed 3 bases at V and 6 bases at J, leaving 9 bases unmatched. In germline, CDR1 is SGDLS, CDR2 YYNGEE. The CDR3 contains 14 residues. Based on the CDR3 plus reference TRBV9 and TRBJ2-7, the full variable domain is DSGVTQTPKHLITATGQRVTLRCSPRSGDLSVYWYQQSLDQGLQFLIQYYNGEERAKGNILERFSAQQFPDLHSELNLSSLELGDSALYFCASSAKGRDGEQYFGPGTRLTVT.

This clonotype was recorded at least ten times. The chain has TRBV12-3 or TRBV12-4 and TRBJ1-2; D not resolved. V lost 1 base to trimming and J lost 4 bases, with 10 bases between them. This CDR3 contains 14 residues. The CDR3 sequence is CASSLVGKPYGYTF. The CDR3 DNA follows: TGTGCCAGCAGTTTAGTCGGAAAGCCCTATGGCTACACCTTC.

This clonotype came up a few times. A much larger clone lies one base from this, so it may be a read error. V is TRBV12-3 or TRBV12-4 and J is TRBJ1-1; no reliable D call. This CDR3 is built from 12 residues. This CDR3 is CDSSLVNTEAFF. The CDR3 nucleotides read TGTGACAGCAGTTTAGTGAACACTGAAGCTTTCTTT.

This clonotype was seen repeatedly, ten times or more. As DNA, the CDR3 is TGTGCCAGCAGCAACCACGGGACAGGCAATGAAAAACTGTTTTTT. Protein: CASSNHGTGNEKLFF. The chain joins TRBV7-2 to TRBJ1-4; 8 nucleotides line up with TRBD1. This CDR3 region has 15 residues. Looked up from germline, CDR1 is SGHTA and CDR2 is FQGNSA. The V segment lost 5 bases and the J segment 5 bases; nucleotides outside the gene matches: 7.

This clonotype was counted ten times or more. V usage is TRBV5-1 and J usage is TRBJ1-2; D possibly corresponds to TRBD1 (5 bases). CDR1 and CDR2 from the germline V gene are SGHRS and YFSETQ. Trimming removed 0 bases at V and 2 bases at J, with 11 bases between. CDR3 length: 15 residues. CDR3 residues: CASSLVGGDNYGYTF. The CDR3 nucleotides read TGCGCCAGCAGCTTGGTTGGGGGGGACAACTATGGCTACACCTTC.

This clonotype was seen at least ten times. V gene TRBV12-3 or TRBV12-4 combines with J gene TRBJ2-7; D gene unclear. V was cut by 3 bases and J by 5 bases, with 8 bases left in between. The CDR3 has 12 amino acids. CDR3 sequence: CASSFPGDEQYF. CDR3 sequence (DNA): TGTGCCAGCAGTTTTCCAGGCGACGAGCAGTACTTC.

This rearrangement joins TRBV3-1 to TRBJ2-7; D might be TRBD1 (5 bases). V shed 0 bases and J shed 1 base, with 10 bases lying between them. The CDR3 runs to 15 residues. Germline-derived CDR1 and CDR2 are LGHDT and YNNKEL (reference sequence). DNA for the CDR3: TGTGCCAGCAGCCAAGATGAGGCAGGGTCCTACGAGCAGTACTTC. Its translation is CASSQDEAGSYEQYF.

This clonotype was found many times. V is TRBV6-2 or TRBV6-3 and J is TRBJ2-2, with D unresolved. Germline V gene lookup returns CDR1 MNHEY and CDR2 SVGEGT. This CDR3 has 12 residues. Trimming shortened V by 6 bases and J by 6 bases, and 8 bases separated the two germline ends. The CDR3 sequence is CASSLPPGELFF. The CDR3, as DNA: TGTGCCAGCAGCTTACCCCCCGGGGAGCTGTTTTTT.

This clonotype came up a few times. Being one base from a much bigger clone, this may be a read error. The chain uses TRBV12-5 and TRBJ1-5; possibly TRBD1 for D (5 bases). The CDR3 has 14 amino acids. Per the germline V gene, CDR1 is LGHNT and CDR2 is FRNRAP. The chain's CDR3 is CASGLNGANQPQNF. CDR3 sequence (DNA): TGTGCTAGTGGTTTGAACGGGGCGAATCAGCCCCAGAATTTT.

This clonotype was detected many times. This rearrangement joins TRBV5-1 to TRBJ2-5; 8 nucleotides match TRBD2. The CDR3 loop spans 16 amino acids. Trimming removed 0 bases from V and 2 bases from J; junction bases left unmatched: 6. The V gene's germline CDR1 is SGHRS and CDR2 YFSETQ. In nucleotides, the CDR3 is TGCGCCAGCAGCTTGGGAGCGGGGGATTGGCAAGAGACCCAGTACTTC. Amino acid sequence: CASSLGAGDWQETQYF.

This clonotype has ten or more counts. The V call is TRBV20-1, the J call TRBJ2-5, with 7 bases fitting TRBD2. CDR3 length: 15 amino acids. The germline V gene encodes CDR1 DFQATT and CDR2 SNEGSKA (reference sequence). V lost 4 bases to trimming and J lost 5 bases; unmatched junction nucleotides: 13. CDR3 nucleotides: TGCAGTGCTATCGACGGTAGAGCGGGGTGGGAGACCCAGTACTTC. It is translated as CSAIDGRAGWETQYF.

This clonotype was seen at least ten times. In DNA, the CDR3 is TGCAGTGCTAGATTAGCCCGGACAGATACGCAGTATTTT. Translated, it gives CSARLARTDTQYF. The gene calls are TRBV20-1 and TRBJ2-3, with no clear D. This CDR3 spans 13 amino acids. The V and J ends lost 2 bases and 3 bases respectively, with 9 bases between them. Germline-derived CDR1 and CDR2 are DFQATT and SNEGSKA (reference sequence).

This clonotype has at least ten counts. V usage is TRBV7-9 and J usage is TRBJ2-5; D is uncertain. V lost 5 bases, J lost 1 base, and 5 bases lay in between. Per germline, CDR1 SEHNR and CDR2 FQNEAQ (reference sequence). CDR3 size: 12 residues. This CDR3 is CASSPVQETQYF. As DNA, the CDR3 is TGTGCCAGCAGCCCGGTCCAAGAGACCCAGTACTTC. Complete variable domain (other parts from reference TRBV7-9 and TRBJ2-5): DTGVSQNPRHKITKRGQNVTFRCDPISEHNRLYWYRQTLGQGPEFLTYFQNEAQLEKSRLLSDRFSAERPKGSFSTLEIQRTEQGDSAMYLCASSPVQETQYFGPGTRLLVL.

This clonotype was found many times. The chain combines TRBV5-1 with TRBJ2-5; no reliable D call. Germline V gene sequence: CDR1 SGHRS, CDR2 YFSETQ. This CDR3 contains 11 residues. Trimming removed 2 bases from V and 11 bases from J, with 10 bases in between. CDR3 residues: CASSFGPSQYF. The CDR3 DNA is TGCGCCAGCAGCTTTGGTCCGAGTCAGTACTTC.